Listed below are T cell receptor beta chains from one sample, sequenced in a study of T cells in Graves' hyperthyroidism and ophthalmopathy. One entry per CDR3 protein results from TCRdb running MiXCR on the multiplex PCR reads. The table lists around 720,000 distinct CDR3 sequences, approximately 40% of them singletons. Sequencing was done on a sample of blood. The origin of the receptors is a middle-aged woman with Graves' hyperthyroidism. Each CDR3 is given with its conserved first and last residue. A D gene is named only where the DNA matches it firmly. Size values are once, few and many counts, or a class for expanded clones, and some rows have none.

clone_size j_call cdr3_length v_call d_call cdr3_aa cdr3_nt
. TRBJ2-2 13 TRBV6-1 . CASERQDGYELFF TGTGCCAGCGAGAGACAGGACGGGTACGAGCTGTTTTTT
. TRBJ1-2 12 TRBV11-2 . CAIGDYPPGYTF TGTGCCATTGGGGACTACCCCCCTGGCTACACCTTC
. TRBJ2-7 15 TRBV7-2 TRBD1 CASSLVGQGAEEQYF TGTGCCAGCAGCTTAGTGGGACAGGGGGCAGAAGAGCAGTACTTC
many TRBJ2-5 15 TRBV7-9 TRBD2 CASSLGAGGQETQYF TGTGCCAGCAGCCTGGGAGCGGGGGGGCAGGAGACCCAGTACTTC
few TRBJ1-5 14 TRBV6-5 . CASSYSVADQPQHF TGTGCCAGCAGTTACTCCGTTGCCGATCAGCCCCAGCATTTT
. TRBJ2-2 16 TRBV7-2 TRBD1 CASTNRDRGRTGELFF TGTGCCAGCACCAACCGGGACAGGGGGCGCACCGGGGAGCTGTTTTTT
many TRBJ1-2 13 TRBV7-2 . CASSEEAIYGYTF TGTGCCAGCAGCGAGGAGGCCATCTATGGCTACACCTTC
many TRBJ2-2 18 TRBV24-1 TRBD2 CATSGRRELAGNTGELFF TGTGCCACCAGTGGCCGAAGGGAGCTAGCGGGGAACACCGGGGAGCTGTTTTTT
few TRBJ2-5 13 TRBV6-2/TRBV6-3 . CASSYRIKETQYF TGTGCCAGCAGTTACAGAATAAAAGAGACCCAGTACTTC
. TRBJ2-7 15 TRBV27 . CASSWAGTSTYEQYF TGTGCCAGCAGCTGGGCCGGGACTTCGACCTACGAGCAGTACTTC
. TRBJ2-6 11 TRBV10-3 . CATSFPQRLTF TGTGCCACCAGCTTCCCACAGCGCCTGACTTTC
few TRBJ1-5 12 TRBV20-1 . CSAEVSNQPQHF TGCAGTGCTGAGGTTAGCAATCAGCCCCAGCATTTT
few TRBJ1-6 15 TRBV5-8 . CASSPRDSSNSPLHF TGTGCCAGCAGCCCGCGTGACAGTTCTAATTCACCCCTCCACTTT
many TRBJ1-3 15 TRBV10-3 . CAISLGGSSGNTIYF TGTGCCATCAGTCTAGGAGGGTCCTCTGGAAACACCATATATTTT
. TRBJ1-4 13 TRBV20-1 . CSARLRLAEKLFF TGCAGTGCTAGATTACGACTAGCGGAAAAACTGTTTTTT
many TRBJ1-2 16 TRBV10-3 TRBD1 CAISDHGTGDPNGYTF TGTGCCATCAGTGACCACGGGACAGGGGATCCCAATGGCTACACCTTC
few TRBJ1-3 15 TRBV11-3 . CASSLDFASGNTIYF TGTGCCAGCAGCTTAGACTTCGCCTCAGGAAACACCATATATTTT
. TRBJ2-3 15 TRBV5-6 . CASSFGVGVLDTQYF TGTGCCAGCAGCTTTGGGGTCGGGGTCTTGGATACGCAGTATTTT
many TRBJ2-2 13 TRBV20-1 TRBD1 CSAATGGIGELFF TGCAGTGCTGCAACAGGGGGCATCGGGGAGCTGTTTTTT
. TRBJ1-1 13 TRBV10-2 . CASSGGRGIEAFF TGCGCCAGCAGTGGGGGCCGGGGTATTGAAGCTTTCTTT
few TRBJ2-7 16 TRBV4-3 TRBD1 CASSPTTGAGGYEQYF TGCGCCAGCAGCCCAACGACAGGGGCAGGGGGCTACGAGCAGTACTTC
. TRBJ2-6 19 TRBV11-2 TRBD1 CASSSHPGTGGSGANVLTF TGTGCCAGCAGCTCCCACCCCGGGACAGGGGGCTCCGGGGCCAACGTCCTGACTTTC
. TRBJ2-5 17 TRBV7-8 TRBD2 CASSSSLAGASQGTQYF TGTGCCAGCAGCTCATCATTAGCGGGGGCCTCTCAAGGGACCCAGTACTTC
few TRBJ1-2 14 TRBV6-1 . CASSDPGGRTGYTF TGTGCCAGCAGTGACCCCGGAGGCAGGACTGGCTACACCTTC
many TRBJ2-6 14 TRBV20-1 . CSARTGSGANVLTF TGCAGTGCTAGAACGGGCTCTGGGGCCAACGTCCTGACTTTC
. TRBJ1-1 14 TRBV6-5 . CASNPRGGSTEAFF TGTGCCAGCAATCCAAGGGGGGGCAGCACTGAAGCTTTCTTT
many TRBJ1-5 13 TRBV12-3/TRBV12-4 . CASSSPGRQPQHF TGTGCCAGCAGCTCCCCGGGTAGGCAGCCCCAGCATTTT
. TRBJ1-4 15 TRBV7-6 . CASSLGTQRGEKLFF TGTGCCAGCAGCTTAGGTACCCAAAGAGGTGAAAAACTGTTTTTT
. TRBJ2-7 13 TRBV5-6 . CASSYPSWNEQYF TGTGCCAGCAGCTACCCCAGCTGGAACGAGCAGTACTTC
many TRBJ1-6 18 TRBV10-3 . CATSKIIDGAGIDSPLHF TGTGCCACATCTAAGATTATCGATGGCGCCGGCATTGATTCACCCCTCCACTTT
few TRBJ2-5 16 TRBV20-1 . CSARDGPGPSQETQYF TGCAGTGCTAGAGATGGGCCGGGCCCGAGTCAAGAGACCCAGTACTTC
. TRBJ1-2 12 TRBV7-2 . CASRSRGGGYTF TGTGCCAGCAGGTCCCGTGGCGGCGGCTACACCTTC
many TRBJ1-6 12 TRBV5-1 . CASSAGYSPLHF TGCGCCAGCAGCGCCGGGTATTCACCCCTCCACTTT
. TRBJ2-2 15 TRBV6-1 . CASSTGRGVSGELFF TGTGCCAGCAGTACAGGGAGGGGAGTCTCCGGGGAGCTGTTTTTT
few TRBJ1-3 15 TRBV7-2 . CASSLQTFSGNTIYF TGTGCCAGCAGCCTCCAGACCTTCTCTGGAAACACCATATATTTT
few TRBJ1-5 14 TRBV6-5 . CASSYSPRDQPQHF TGTGCCAGCAGTTACTCGCCCCGGGATCAGCCCCAGCATTTT
. TRBJ2-1 15 TRBV20-1 . CSASGKMRTYNEQFF TGCAGTGCCAGCGGCAAAATGCGAACCTACAATGAGCAGTTCTTC
. TRBJ1-5 17 TRBV7-8 . CAWSVLAGKARNQPQHF TGTGCCTGGAGTGTACTCGCAGGGAAGGCGCGCAATCAGCCCCAGCATTTT
many TRBJ1-1 13 TRBV10-3 . CATMEVLNTEAFF TGTGCCACCATGGAAGTTTTAAACACTGAAGCTTTCTTT
. TRBJ2-3 16 TRBV11-3 TRBD2 CASSPGLAGEADTQYF TGTGCCAGCAGCCCCGGACTAGCGGGAGAAGCAGATACGCAGTATTTT
. TRBJ1-1 14 TRBV19 . CASVRSPGITEAFF TGTGCCAGTGTCCGGTCTCCGGGGATCACTGAAGCTTTCTTT
many TRBJ1-6 14 TRBV12-3/TRBV12-4 TRBD1 CASRRRTGDSPLHF TGTGCCAGCAGACGAAGGACAGGGGATTCACCCCTCCACTTT
. TRBJ1-4 16 TRBV4-3 . CASSQAHSGQGEKLFF TGCGCCAGCAGCCAAGCTCACTCAGGGCAGGGTGAAAAACTGTTTTTT
. TRBJ2-7 16 TRBV10-3 TRBD2 CAISEFGLAGAGEQYF TGTGCCATCAGTGAGTTCGGACTAGCGGGGGCGGGAGAGCAGTACTTC
. TRBJ2-7 12 TRBV10-1 . CASGEQAGEQYF TGCGCCAGCGGGGAACAGGCGGGCGAGCAGTACTTC
many TRBJ2-7 11 TRBV29-1 . CSVVAQYEQYF TGCAGCGTTGTCGCCCAATACGAGCAGTACTTC
. TRBJ2-7 13 TRBV11-2 . CASGQGSSYEQYF TGTGCTAGCGGGCAGGGGAGTTCCTACGAGCAGTACTTC
many TRBJ2-7 14 TRBV15 . CATSTSHTPYEQYF TGTGCCACCAGCACCTCTCACACCCCGTACGAGCAGTACTTC
. TRBJ2-7 11 TRBV2 . CASSVQGKQHF TGTGCCAGCAGTGTTCAGGGAAAGCAGCACTTC
. TRBJ2-7 15 TRBV7-9 TRBD1 CASSHRDRGAYEQYF TGTGCCAGCAGCCACCGGGACAGGGGTGCCTACGAGCAGTACTTC
. TRBJ2-7 15 TRBV7-2 . CASSPQTGSSYEQYF TGTGCCAGCAGCCCGCAGACGGGGAGCTCCTACGAGCAGTACTTC